This T cell receptor beta chain was retrieved from a study of blood T cell repertoires in COVID-19. Study-wide context: Acute and convalescent COVID-19 specimens originated in the United States, Italy and Spain. T cells, B-cell-depleted T cells, or PBMCs provided the cDNA or gDNA that served as material.

Source study methods: Estimated nucleated cell counts came from reference gene primer amplification. Measured with immunoSEQ multiplex PCR; TCRdb has only the in-frame clones, and not every one. From that table come the V and J calls and clone size; the DNA was used to work out D and trimming. This table holds 200,000 or so clones, nearly 85% found once. CDR3 length equals 15 residues. Germline loops: CDR1 MDHEN, CDR2 SYDVKM. Germline trimming cut 7 bases from V and 2 bases from J; bases unmatched to any gene: 8. V gene TRBV28 combines with J gene TRBJ2-3; 8 bases map to TRBD2. This TCR was recovered from a woman aged 25 to 39 with acute or convalescent COVID-19. Material for sequencing was peripheral blood. Here the CDR3 DNA reads TGTGCCAGCACCCAAGCGGGAGCTTACACAGATACGCAGTATTTT. Its translation: CASTQAGAYTDTQYF.